This TCR beta chain was retrieved from a study of blood T cell repertoires in COVID-19. The wider study: Spain, Italy and the United States supplied samples that represented acute and convalescent COVID-19. PBMCs, B-cell-depleted T cells, or T cells were the source of the cDNA or gDNA that made up the material.

As originally analysed: Nucleated cell number was recorded as an estimate derived from reference gene primer amplification. The method was immunoSEQ multiplex PCR; TCRdb's version includes in-frame clones alone and lacks a portion of them. V, J and clone size derive from that table, while D and trimming were established from the DNA sequence. The repertoire has under 65,000 clones, roughly 87% of them found once; the top ten carry 5.1%. Sample: peripheral blood. This receptor was obtained from a man at least 80 years old in a cohort sampled during active COVID-19.

Written as DNA, the CDR3 is TGTGCCAGCAGCCCGAGCGGGGGGCTCTCCTACAATGAGCAGTTCTTC. Its protein product is CASSPSGGLSYNEQFF. This chain connects TRBV7-7 to TRBJ2-1; 9 bases fit TRBD2. Germline lookup yields CDR1 SSHAT and CDR2 FNYEAQ (reference sequence). The CDR3 has 16 amino acids. J was trimmed by 0 bases and V by 5 bases; bases with no gene match: 5.